This T cell receptor (beta chain) was recovered during a study of naive and memory T cell subsets. TCR cDNA received a 3' ligated oligonucleotide that carried a UMI. Whole-blood samples were 2.5 to 3 ml of peripheral blood from healthy adult volunteers. Cells were not sorted; total RNA input targeted about 1 to 1,100 ng. Four PCR rounds used nested alpha and beta constant region primers plus the SP2 primer. TCRdb ran MiXCR on the 5' RACE reads and lists one entry per CDR3 protein. Among tens of thousands of distinct CDR3 sequences listed, about 4.5% were seen once. V lost 2 bases, J lost 9 bases, and 8 bases lay in between. Germline V lookup: CDR1 SQVTM, CDR2 ANQGSEA. This CDR3 spans 11 amino acids. This clonotype was observed at least ten times.

The receptor comes from a female donor in good health. The chain employs TRBV29-1 and TRBJ2-4; D possibly corresponds to TRBD2 (5 bases). CDR3 protein: CSVERGSIQYF. DNA of the CDR3: TGCAGCGTTGAACGGGGATCCATTCAGTACTTC.